The text below deals with one T cell receptor beta chain. Its target is unknown. TCRdb's table, derived via immunoSEQ multiplex PCR, lists solely in-frame clones and lacks some. Altogether about 83,000 clones are present, 80% to 95% being singletons, with the ten largest covering less than 5.5%. This specimen comes from a study of T cell responses to AZD1222 COVID-19 vaccine. Findings and limits, study-wide: Females outnumbered males among donors, who were mostly white British; clonal diversity was possibly underestimated.

Trimming took 3 bases from V and 4 from J, leaving 15 bases between them. Germline CDR1 SNHLY, CDR2 FYNNEI. The CDR3 length is 15 residues. This clonotype was obtained from an adult in good health. Sequences were derived from peripheral blood, sampled on day 0 of MenACWY control vaccination. The chain carries TRBV2 and TRBJ1-2; perhaps TRBD1 as D (6 bases). This CDR3 reads CASSDGGPGVYGYTF. In nucleotides, the CDR3 is TGTGCCAGCAGTGACGGGGGCCCGGGGGTCTATGGCTACACCTTC.